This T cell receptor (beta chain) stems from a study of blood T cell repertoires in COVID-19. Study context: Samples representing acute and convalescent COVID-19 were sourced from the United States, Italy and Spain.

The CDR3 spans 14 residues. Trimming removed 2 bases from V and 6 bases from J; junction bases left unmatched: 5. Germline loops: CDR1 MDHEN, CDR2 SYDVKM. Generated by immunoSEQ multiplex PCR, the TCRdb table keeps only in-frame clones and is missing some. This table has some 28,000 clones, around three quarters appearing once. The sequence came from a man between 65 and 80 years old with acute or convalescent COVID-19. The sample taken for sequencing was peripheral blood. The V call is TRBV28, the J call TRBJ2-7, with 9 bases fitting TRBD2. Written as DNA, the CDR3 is TGTGCCAGCAGTTTACGGCTAGCGGGAACCGAGCAGTACTTC. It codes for CASSLRLAGTEQYF.